This T cell receptor beta chain was recovered during a study of memory CD4+ T cells and cytomegalovirus serostatus. Study conclusions and caveats: The CMV-associated TCR signature appears largely within the CD4+ memory repertoire.

The V and J ends lost 2 bases and 0 bases respectively, with 8 bases between them. The CDR3 totals 15 residues. The germline CDR1 and CDR2 sequences are LNHDA and SQIVND (reference sequence). Single viable CD3+CD4+CD8-CD45RO+ cells were sorted as the memory CD4+ T cells. As processed by the authors: After removing out-of-frame reads, 2,204,828 distinct TCRbeta sequences remained. This table comes from immunoSEQ multiplex PCR, and its TCRdb copy is limited to in-frame clones, with some not included. Clonal size and the V and J genes are those of that table, whereas D and trimming came from the DNA. The sample shows about 50,000 clones, over 75% of them seen only once. This clone was counted between two and nine times. Its antigen is unknown.

Sequencing used memory CD4+ T cells from blood. The V call is TRBV19, the J call TRBJ1-3; unclear D gene. The clonotype originates from an adult in good health and CMV-seronegative. The CDR3 sequence: CASSILAFSGNTIYF. The CDR3 nucleotides are TGTGCCAGTAGTATACTGGCCTTCTCTGGAAACACCATATATTTT.